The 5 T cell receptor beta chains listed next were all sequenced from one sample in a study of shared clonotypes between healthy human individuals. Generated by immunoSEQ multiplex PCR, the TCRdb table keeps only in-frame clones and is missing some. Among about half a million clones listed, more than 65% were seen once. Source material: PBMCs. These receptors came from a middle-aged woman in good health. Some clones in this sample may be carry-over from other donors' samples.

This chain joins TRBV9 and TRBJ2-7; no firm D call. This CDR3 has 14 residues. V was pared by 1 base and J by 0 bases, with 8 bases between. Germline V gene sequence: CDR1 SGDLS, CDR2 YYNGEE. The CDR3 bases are TGTGCCAGCAGCGTAACCCCGAGCTCCTACGAGCAGTACTTC. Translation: CASSVTPSSYEQYF. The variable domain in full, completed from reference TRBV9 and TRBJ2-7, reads DSGVTQTPKHLITATGQRVTLRCSPRSGDLSVYWYQQSLDQGLQFLIQYYNGEERAKGNILERFSAQQFPDLHSELNLSSLELGDSALYFCASSVTPSSYEQYFGPGTRLTVT.

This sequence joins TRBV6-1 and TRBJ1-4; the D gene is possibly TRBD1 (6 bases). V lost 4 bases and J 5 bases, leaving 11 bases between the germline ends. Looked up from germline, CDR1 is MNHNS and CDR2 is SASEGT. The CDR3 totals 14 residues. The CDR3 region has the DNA TGTGCCAGCAGTGCAGGGACACCGAATGAAAAACTGTTTTTT. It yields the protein CASSAGTPNEKLFF.

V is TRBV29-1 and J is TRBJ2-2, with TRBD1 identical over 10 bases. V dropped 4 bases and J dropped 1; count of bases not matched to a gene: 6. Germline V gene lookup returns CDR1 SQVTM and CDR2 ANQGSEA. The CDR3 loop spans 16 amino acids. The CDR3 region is CSVVRDRGQNTGELFF. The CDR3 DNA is TGCAGCGTTGTTCGCGACAGGGGGCAGAACACCGGGGAGCTGTTTTTT.

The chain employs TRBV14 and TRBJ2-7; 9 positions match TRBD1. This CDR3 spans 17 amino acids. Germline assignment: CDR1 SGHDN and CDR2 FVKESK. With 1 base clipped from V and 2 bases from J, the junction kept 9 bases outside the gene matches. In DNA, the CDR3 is TGTGCCAGCAGCCAAGGAGGGACAGGGCAAGGAACCTACGAGCAGTACTTC. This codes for CASSQGGTGQGTYEQYF.

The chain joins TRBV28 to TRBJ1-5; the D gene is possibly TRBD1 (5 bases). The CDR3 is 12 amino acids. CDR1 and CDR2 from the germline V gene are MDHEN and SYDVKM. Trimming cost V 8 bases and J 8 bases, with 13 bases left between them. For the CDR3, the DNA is TGTGCCAGCTACCTGAGGGGTGAGCCCCAGCATTTT. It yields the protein CASYLRGEPQHF.